This T cell receptor (beta chain) was captured in a study of Ad26.COV2.S vaccination and SARS-CoV-2 variants. Study as a whole: Ad26.COV2.S given intramuscularly, once or twice 56 days apart.

V lost 4 bases to trimming and J lost 2 bases; unmatched junction nucleotides: 10. Germline loops: CDR1 SGHRS, CDR2 YFSETQ. CDR3 size: 16 residues. Clones were sequenced by immunoSEQ multiplex PCR, and TCRdb holds only the in-frame ones, with some missing. The sample yields about 680,000 clones, roughly 90% seen once. Treatment defined: 19 received Ad26.COV2.S at low or high dose, single or two shots; several received placebo; per-sample allocation not given. Sampling happened 63 days after the first vaccine or placebo injection. The rearrangement links TRBV5-1 to TRBJ2-7, with 9 bases identical to TRBD1. The source material was peripheral blood, sampled in a trial of Ad26.COV2.S vaccine versus placebo. The receptor comes from a person aged 18-65 years who received the Ad26.COV2.S COVID-19 vaccine or a placebo. The CDR3 DNA sequence: TGCGCCAGCAGCCCAAACCGGGACAGGGTAGCCTACGAGCAGTACTTC. It is translated as CASSPNRDRVAYEQYF.